What follows are 23 T cell receptor beta chains derived from one specimen sequenced in a study of Ad26.COV2.S vaccination and SARS-CoV-2 variants. Treatment specified: approximately 18 received Ad26.COV2.S at low or high dose, single or two shots; about 5 received placebo; per-sample allocation not given. Repertoires come from day 63 after the first vaccine or placebo injection. The method was immunoSEQ multiplex PCR; TCRdb's version includes in-frame clones alone and lacks a portion of them. Of about 350,000 clones in the sample, less than 90% were seen once. The material was peripheral blood, obtained in a trial of Ad26.COV2.S vaccine versus placebo. The receptors shown here come from a person between 18 and 60 years old who received the Ad26.COV2.S COVID-19 vaccine or a placebo.

This chain joins TRBV5-5 and TRBJ1-3; tentative D call: TRBD1 (6 bases). This CDR3 spans 13 amino acids. V was pared by 3 bases and J by 9 bases, with 13 bases between. Germline V gives CDR1 SGHKS, CDR2 YYEKEE (reference sequence). Here the CDR3 DNA reads TGTGCCAGCAGCTCCCTCCAAGGGGGCACCATATATTTT. Translated: CASSSLQGGTIYF.

The gene calls are TRBV19 and TRBJ1-3; D gene unclear. The CDR3 is 15 amino acids. Germline assignment: CDR1 LNHDA and CDR2 SQIVND (reference sequence). V was shortened by 5 bases and J by 0 bases, with 11 bases between the two germline ends. The DNA for the CDR3 is TGTGCCAGTAGTCTGGCCAGATCCTCTGGAAACACCATATATTTT. Translation: CASSLARSSGNTIYF.

The chain carries TRBV4-2 and TRBJ2-7, with D possibly being TRBD1 (6 bases). The germline V gene has CDR1 LGHNA and CDR2 YNFKEQ. V was shortened by 6 bases and J by 0 bases, with 15 bases between the two germline ends. This CDR3 is 15 amino acids long. This CDR3 is CASSPRQVSSYEQYF. For the CDR3, the DNA is TGTGCCAGCAGTCCCCGACAGGTTAGCTCCTACGAGCAGTACTTC.

This sequence joins TRBV6-1 and TRBJ1-2, with TRBD1 as a possible D gene (6 bases). Trimming removed 0 bases from V and 8 bases from J, with 7 bases in between. CDR3 length: 12 residues. The germline V gene encodes CDR1 MNHNS and CDR2 SASEGT. The CDR3: CASSEAGGGYTF. CDR3 nucleotides: TGTGCCAGCAGTGAAGCCGGGGGCGGCTACACCTTC.

This chain links TRBV7-8 with TRBJ2-7; a weak D match, TRBD2 (5 bases). Per the germline V gene, CDR1 is SGHVS and CDR2 is FQNEAQ. This CDR3 spans 16 amino acids. Trimming left V 5 bases short and J 2 bases short, with 19 bases between. The CDR3 DNA reads TGTGCCAGCAGCCTACCGCGGAGGCTCGGGACCTACGAGCAGTACTTC. It specifies CASSLPRRLGTYEQYF.

This clone was counted between two and nine times. The chain is built from TRBV28 and TRBJ1-2; D perhaps matches TRBD1 (6 bases). Trimming shortened V by 2 bases and J by 2 bases, and 12 bases separated the two germline ends. Germline-derived CDR1 and CDR2 are MDHEN and SYDVKM. The CDR3 is made up of 15 amino acids. DNA for the CDR3: TGTGCCAGCAGTTTAACCAGGGGAGGGAACTATGGCTACACCTTC. Translation: CASSLTRGGNYGYTF.

This rearrangement joins TRBV27 to TRBJ1-5, with unresolved D. Germline V gene data show CDR1 as MNHEY and CDR2 as SMNVEV (reference sequence). The CDR3 length is 15 residues. The V and J ends lost 3 bases and 2 bases respectively, with 11 bases between them. The DNA of the CDR3 is TGTGCCAGCAGTTTTGCGGGGTCTGGCAATCAGCCCCAGCATTTT. It yields the protein CASSFAGSGNQPQHF.

The rearrangement uses TRBV4-3 and TRBJ1-2; D gene uncertain. The CDR3 is 14 amino acids. V was clipped by 0 bases and J by 4 bases, with 9 bases between them. CDR1 is LGHNA, CDR2 YSLEER, per germline. The CDR3 sequence: CASSQEERFYGYTF. The CDR3 nucleotides are TGCGCCAGCAGCCAAGAAGAACGGTTCTATGGCTACACCTTC.

CDR3 DNA sequence: TGTGCCAGCAGCTTGGGTTACCTAGCGGGAGGTGATGAGCAGTTCTTC. This sequence encodes CASSLGYLAGGDEQFF. The rearrangement joins TRBV5-4 to TRBJ2-1, with TRBD2 matching over 11 bases. J was trimmed by 8 bases and V by 0 bases; bases with no gene match: 7. This CDR3 is 16 amino acids long. Germline loops: CDR1 SGHNT, CDR2 YYREEE (reference sequence).

The gene calls are TRBV4-2 and TRBJ1-3, with D possibly TRBD1 on 5 matching bases. The V end was cut by 2 bases, the J end by 3 bases, with 8 bases between. Germline loops: CDR1 LGHNA, CDR2 YNFKEQ. This CDR3 is built from 14 residues. The CDR3 DNA reads as TGTGCCAGCAGCCAAACCGGACATGGAAACACCATATATTTT. Encoded protein: CASSQTGHGNTIYF.

Comments on this clone: At the DNA level, this CDR3 is encoded by other sequences in the same sample as well. The chain links TRBV28 to TRBJ2-2; D uncertain. The CDR3 length is 12 residues. V lost 6 bases and J lost 2, with 4 bases in between. Germline values: CDR1 MDHEN, CDR2 SYDVKM. The CDR3 loop reads CASSRNTGELFF. The CDR3 coding sequence is TGTGCCAGCAGCCGAAACACCGGGGAGCTGTTTTTT.

This clone was observed a handful of times. This chain links TRBV19 with TRBJ1-2; no clear D. Germline V lookup: CDR1 LNHDA, CDR2 SQIVND (reference sequence). The CDR3 spans 13 residues. V was pared by 3 bases and J by 4 bases, with 9 bases between. The CDR3 sequence: CASSMSRVYGYTF. The CDR3, as DNA: TGTGCCAGTAGTATGTCCAGAGTCTATGGCTACACCTTC.

The V call is TRBV14, the J call TRBJ2-7, with D unresolved. This CDR3 comprises 15 residues. Germline lookup yields CDR1 SGHDN and CDR2 FVKESK. Trimming took 1 base from V and 4 from J, leaving 14 bases between them. CDR3 region: CASSQVQRPIYEQYF. CDR3 DNA: TGTGCCAGCAGCCAAGTGCAACGCCCAATTTACGAGCAGTACTTC.

The chain links TRBV6-4 to TRBJ2-6, with D possibly being TRBD1 (5 bases). This CDR3 spans 18 amino acids. CDR1 MRHNA and CDR2 SNTAGT come from the germline V gene. V gave up 6 bases and J gave up 1 base, with 19 bases separating them. The CDR3: CASREPPRENSGANVLTF. The CDR3 nucleotides read TGTGCCAGCAGGGAGCCGCCCAGGGAAAATTCTGGGGCCAACGTCCTGACTTTC.

The chain employs TRBV19 and TRBJ2-1; D may be TRBD1 or TRBD2 (5 bases each). The CDR3 is made up of 18 amino acids. The V gene lost 8 bases and the J gene lost 2 bases, with 25 bases spanning the gap. In germline, CDR1 is LNHDA, CDR2 SQIVND (reference sequence). In nucleotides, the CDR3 is TGTGCCAGTTCGTTTGGGACCGTTCTTGCCAACCCCTACAATGAGCAGTTCTTC. Translating it yields CASSFGTVLANPYNEQFF.

The chain recombines TRBV14 with TRBJ1-6; D not certain. Trimming stripped 1 base from V and 5 bases from J, with 9 bases between. CDR1 is SGHDN, CDR2 FVKESK, per germline. CDR3 length: 15 residues. Here the CDR3 DNA reads TGTGCCAGCAGCCAAGTACACACTGATAATTCACCCCTCCACTTT. It is translated as CASSQVHTDNSPLHF.

This clone was observed a few times. This chain joins TRBV7-9 and TRBJ2-5; no clear D. The germline CDR1 and CDR2 sequences are SEHNR and FQNEAQ (reference sequence). There are 14 residues in the CDR3. V lost 3 bases and J 4 bases, leaving 12 bases between the germline ends. CDR3 amino acids: CASSFQALAETQYF. CDR3 coding DNA: TGTGCCAGCAGCTTTCAGGCTCTCGCAGAGACCCAGTACTTC.

The chain couples TRBV18 to TRBJ2-3; D gene ambiguous. Looked up from germline, CDR1 is KGHSH and CDR2 is LQKENI. The V gene lost 0 bases and the J gene lost 4 bases, with 17 bases spanning the gap. CDR3 size: 17 residues. This CDR3 is CASSPPSRSLWADTQYF. The CDR3 DNA reads as TGTGCCAGCTCACCACCCTCGCGCTCCTTATGGGCAGATACGCAGTATTTT.

The V gene is TRBV2, the J gene TRBJ1-5; weak D call: TRBD1 (5 bases). The V and J ends lost 4 bases and 10 bases respectively, with 14 bases between them. The CDR3 has 13 amino acids. The germline CDR1 and CDR2 sequences are SNHLY and FYNNEI. The chain's CDR3 is CASSGRDLLPQHF. CDR3 nucleotide sequence: TGTGCCAGCAGTGGACGGGACCTCCTCCCCCAGCATTTT.

The chain carries TRBV19 and TRBJ1-4; D is undetermined. The CDR3 length is 14 residues. V shed 7 bases and J shed 4 bases, with 13 bases lying between them. Germline CDR1 reads LNHDA; CDR2 reads SQIVND (reference sequence). This chain's CDR3 is CASKGQSRNEKLFF. CDR3 in DNA: TGTGCCAGTAAAGGTCAGAGCCGTAATGAAAAACTGTTTTTT.

V usage is TRBV29-1 and J usage is TRBJ2-5, with D maybe TRBD1 (5 bases). This CDR3 contains 12 residues. Germline values: CDR1 SQVTM, CDR2 ANQGSEA. Trimming cost V 8 bases and J 2 bases, with 12 bases left between them. CDR3 DNA sequence: TGCAGCTCCCTGCAGGGACAAGAGACCCAGTACTTC. Protein product: CSSLQGQETQYF.

This chain connects TRBV25-1 to TRBJ2-7; 8 bases fit TRBD1. From germline, CDR1 is MGHDK and CDR2 SYGVNS. J lost 1 base, V lost 8 bases, and 10 bases had no gene match. This CDR3 spans 15 amino acids. The chain's CDR3 is CASRPGQAPSYEQYF. CDR3 DNA sequence: TGTGCCAGCCGCCCGGGACAGGCTCCATCCTACGAGCAGTACTTC.

The gene calls are TRBV29-1 and TRBJ2-1, with D possibly matching TRBD1 (5 bases). With 4 bases removed from V and 4 bases from J, the gap between germline ends came to 8 bases. The CDR3 has 12 amino acids. The germline V gene encodes CDR1 SQVTM and CDR2 ANQGSEA. The CDR3 here is CSVADSYNEQFF. The CDR3 coding sequence is TGCAGCGTTGCTGACAGTTACAATGAGCAGTTCTTC.